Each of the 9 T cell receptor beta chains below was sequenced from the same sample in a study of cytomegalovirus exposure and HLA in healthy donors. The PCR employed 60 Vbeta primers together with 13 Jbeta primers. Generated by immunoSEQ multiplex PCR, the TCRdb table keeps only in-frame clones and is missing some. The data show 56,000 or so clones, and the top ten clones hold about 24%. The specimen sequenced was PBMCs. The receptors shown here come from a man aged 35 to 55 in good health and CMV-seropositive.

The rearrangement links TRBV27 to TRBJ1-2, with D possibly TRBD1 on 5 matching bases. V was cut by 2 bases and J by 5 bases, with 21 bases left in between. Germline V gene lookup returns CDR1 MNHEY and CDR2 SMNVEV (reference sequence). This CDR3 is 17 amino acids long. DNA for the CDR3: TGTGCCAGCAGTTTAAGTTACCCCAGGGTAGATGTGTATGGCTACACCTTC. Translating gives CASSLSYPRVDVYGYTF.

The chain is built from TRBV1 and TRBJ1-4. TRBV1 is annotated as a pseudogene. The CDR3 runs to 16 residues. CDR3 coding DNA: TGCACCAGCAGCCAAGATTTCGGGGGGGGTTGGGAAAAACTGTTTTTT. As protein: CTSSQDFGGGWEKLFF.

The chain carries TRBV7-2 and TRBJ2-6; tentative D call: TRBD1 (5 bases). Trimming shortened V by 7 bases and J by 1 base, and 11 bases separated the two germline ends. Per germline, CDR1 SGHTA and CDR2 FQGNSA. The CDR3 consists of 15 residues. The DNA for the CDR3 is TGTGCCAGCACCCAGGACACTTCTGGGGCCAACGTCCTGACTTTC. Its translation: CASTQDTSGANVLTF.

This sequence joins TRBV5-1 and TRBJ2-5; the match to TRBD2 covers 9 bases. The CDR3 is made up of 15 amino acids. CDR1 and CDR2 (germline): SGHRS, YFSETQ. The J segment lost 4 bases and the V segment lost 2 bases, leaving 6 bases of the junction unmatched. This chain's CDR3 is CASSFVAGEGETQYF. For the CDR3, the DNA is TGCGCCAGCAGCTTTGTAGCGGGAGAGGGAGAGACCCAGTACTTC.

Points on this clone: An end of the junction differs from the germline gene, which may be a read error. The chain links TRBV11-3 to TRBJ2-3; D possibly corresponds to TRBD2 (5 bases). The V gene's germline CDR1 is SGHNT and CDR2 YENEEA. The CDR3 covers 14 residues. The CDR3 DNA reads TGTGCCAGCAGCTTGGGTCCTAGCACGGATACGCAGTATTTT. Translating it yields CASSLGPSTDTQYF.

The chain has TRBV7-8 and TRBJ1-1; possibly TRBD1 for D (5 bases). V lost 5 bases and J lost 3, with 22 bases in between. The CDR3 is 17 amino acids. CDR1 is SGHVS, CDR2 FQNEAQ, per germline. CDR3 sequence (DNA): TGTGCCAGCAGCAAGGGGTGGGCAGGGATTGGGGACACTGAAGCTTTCTTT. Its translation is CASSKGWAGIGDTEAFF.

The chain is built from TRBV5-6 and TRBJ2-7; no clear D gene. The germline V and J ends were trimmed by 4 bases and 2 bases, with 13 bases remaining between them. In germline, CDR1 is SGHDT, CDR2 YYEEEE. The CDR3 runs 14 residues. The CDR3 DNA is TGTGCCAGCAGCCGCGTTAGTGAGGCCTACGAGCAGTACTTC. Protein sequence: CASSRVSEAYEQYF.

The CDR3 spells CASSLGLAVDEQYF. Here the CDR3 DNA reads TGCGCCAGCAGCCTGGGACTAGCCGTCGACGAGCAGTACTTC. J is TRBJ2-7 and V is TRBV5-1, with 9 positions matching TRBD2. Germline V gene sequence: CDR1 SGHRS, CDR2 YFSETQ. The J segment lost 5 bases and the V segment lost 4 bases, leaving 7 bases of the junction unmatched. This CDR3 contains 14 residues.

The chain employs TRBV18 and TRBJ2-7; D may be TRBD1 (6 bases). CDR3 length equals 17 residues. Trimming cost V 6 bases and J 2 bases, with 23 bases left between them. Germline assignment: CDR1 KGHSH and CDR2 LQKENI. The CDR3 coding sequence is TGTGCCAGCTCCCTGCCCCAATTGGGACACGAGGCCTACGAGCAGTACTTC. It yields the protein CASSLPQLGHEAYEQYF.